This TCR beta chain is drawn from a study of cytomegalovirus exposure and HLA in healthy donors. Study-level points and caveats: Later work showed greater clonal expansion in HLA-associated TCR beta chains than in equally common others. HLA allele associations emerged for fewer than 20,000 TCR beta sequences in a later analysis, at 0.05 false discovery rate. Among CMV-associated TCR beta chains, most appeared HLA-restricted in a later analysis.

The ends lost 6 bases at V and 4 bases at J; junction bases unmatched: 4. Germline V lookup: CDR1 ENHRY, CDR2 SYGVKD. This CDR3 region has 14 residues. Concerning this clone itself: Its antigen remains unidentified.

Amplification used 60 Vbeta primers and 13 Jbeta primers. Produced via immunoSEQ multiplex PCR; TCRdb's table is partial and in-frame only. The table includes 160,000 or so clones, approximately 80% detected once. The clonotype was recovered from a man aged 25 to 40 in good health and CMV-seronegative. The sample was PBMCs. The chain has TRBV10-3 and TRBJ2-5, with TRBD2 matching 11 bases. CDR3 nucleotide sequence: TGTGCCATCAGCCCAGGACTAGCGGGAGAGACCCAGTACTTC. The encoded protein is CAISPGLAGETQYF.